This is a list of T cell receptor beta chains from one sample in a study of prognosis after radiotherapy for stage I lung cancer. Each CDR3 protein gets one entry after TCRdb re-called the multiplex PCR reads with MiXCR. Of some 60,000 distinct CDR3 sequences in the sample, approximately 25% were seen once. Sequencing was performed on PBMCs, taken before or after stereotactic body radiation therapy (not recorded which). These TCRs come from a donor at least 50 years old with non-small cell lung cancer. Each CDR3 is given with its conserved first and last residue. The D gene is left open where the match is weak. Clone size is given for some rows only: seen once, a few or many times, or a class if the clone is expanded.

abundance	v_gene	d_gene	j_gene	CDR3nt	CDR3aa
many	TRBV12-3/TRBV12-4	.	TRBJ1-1	TGTGCCAGCAGACCGACGGTGGGGTGGACTGAAGCTTTCTTT	CASRPTVGWTEAFF
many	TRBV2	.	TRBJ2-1	TGTGCCAGCAGTGAACTGGGGATCAACGAGCAGTTCTTC	CASSELGINEQFF
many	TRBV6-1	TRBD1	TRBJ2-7	TGTGCCAGCAGTCGAACCGGGACAGCCTACGAGCAGTACTTC	CASSRTGTAYEQYF
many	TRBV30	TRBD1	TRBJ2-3	TGTGCCTGGAGTGTGGGACAGAGCACAGATACGCAGTATTTT	CAWSVGQSTDTQYF
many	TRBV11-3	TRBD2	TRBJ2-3	TGTGCCAGCAGCTCGGGACTAGCGGGGCGCACAGATACGCAGTATTTT	CASSSGLAGRTDTQYF
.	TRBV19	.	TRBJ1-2	TGTGCCAGTAGCACGGGTTTTAACTATGGCTACACATTC	CASSTGFNYGYTF
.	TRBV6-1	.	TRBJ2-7	TGTGCCAGCAGTGAACCTAGGTGGCGGGTGGACGAGCAGTACTTC	CASSEPRWRVDEQYF
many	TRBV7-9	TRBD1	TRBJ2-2	TGTGCCAGCAGCCAGGGACAGGGGACCGGGGAGCTGTTTTTT	CASSQGQGTGELFF
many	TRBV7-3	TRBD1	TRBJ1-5	TGTGCCAGCAGCCTGTACAGGGGTAACAATCAGCCCCAGCATTTT	CASSLYRGNNQPQHF
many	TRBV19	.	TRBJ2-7	TGTGCCAGTAGTATAGGGGGAAGCTCCTACGAGCAGTACTTC	CASSIGGSSYEQYF
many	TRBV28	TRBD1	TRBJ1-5	TGTGCCAGCAGTACAGGGGGCGTGGGCAATCAGCCCCAGCATTTT	CASSTGGVGNQPQHF
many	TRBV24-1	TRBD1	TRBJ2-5	TGTGCCACCAGTGACTCTGGACAGGGGAGAGAGACCCAGTACTTC	CATSDSGQGRETQYF
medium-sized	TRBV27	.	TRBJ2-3	TGTGCCAGCAGTTTACGTGTGGGCCGTTATAAAGATACGCAGTATTTT	CASSLRVGRYKDTQYF
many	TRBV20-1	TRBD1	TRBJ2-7	TGCAGTGCTAGGCGTGGTTGGACAGGGGGCCACGAGCAGTACTTC	CSARRGWTGGHEQYF
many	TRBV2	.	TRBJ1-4	TGTGCCAGCAAAGGGGAGTCTAATGAAAAACTGTTTTTT	CASKGESNEKLFF
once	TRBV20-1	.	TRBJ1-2	TGCAGGGCACAGGGTATCTATGGCTACACCTTC	CRAQGIYGYTF
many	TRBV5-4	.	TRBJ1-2	TGTGCCAGCAGCTTGGTAGCTGGACAGAGAACATATGGCTACACCTTC	CASSLVAGQRTYGYTF
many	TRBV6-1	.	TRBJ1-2	TGTGCCAGCAGCCCCCCCCCCCGACAGGCGGGACGGGGTTATGGCTACACCTTC	CASSPPPRQAGRGYGYTF
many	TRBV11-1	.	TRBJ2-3	TGTGCCAGCAGCCCCAAGGGGAGCACAGATACGCAGTATTTT	CASSPKGSTDTQYF
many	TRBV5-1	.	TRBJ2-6	TGCGCCAGCAGCTTAGGGGGTTCAGCTGGGGCCAACGTCCTGACTTTC	CASSLGGSAGANVLTF
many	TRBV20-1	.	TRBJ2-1	TGCAGTGCTGAGGACGCAAACCGACAGTTCTTC	CSAEDANRQFF
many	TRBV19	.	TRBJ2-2	TGTGCCAGTAGACCCCTAGACTCCGGGGAGCTGTTTTTT	CASRPLDSGELFF